This T cell receptor (beta chain) was documented in a study of metastatic and nonmetastatic thyroid tumors. The wider study: Blood and tumor or nodule tissue repertoires from malignant and benign thyroid patients were compared.

This clone was recorded at least ten times. Its antigen is currently unknown. V was cut by 8 bases and J by 8 bases, with 19 bases left in between. The CDR3 spans 14 residues. Germline loops: CDR1 MNHNS, CDR2 SASEGT. Using MiXCR, TCRdb reanalyzed the PCR reads. Of 35,000 to 50,000 clones listed, 12% are singletons. Findings and limits, study-wide: TCR beta diversity was reportedly significantly higher in malignant thyroid tumors than benign nodules, in blood and tumor.

Among the patients, none had received any treatment before thyroid surgery. The clonotype originates from a male donor with papillary thyroid cancer or a benign thyroid nodule (not recorded which). Some clones in this sample may be carry-over from other donors' samples. Sequencing was done on a sample of blood. The chain has TRBV6-1 and TRBJ2-1; TRBD2 is a possible D gene (5 bases). CDR3 DNA: TGTGCCAGCCTCGAAGAGCTAGGAGGCGATGAGCAGTTCTTC. It translates to CASLEELGGDEQFF.